These 16 T cell receptor beta chains came from one sample sequenced in a study of T-cell reconstitution after alpha-beta-depleted transplantation in children. Unique molecular identifiers were used in preparing the TCRbeta library. TCRdb reprocessed the PCR reads with MiXCR, giving one entry per CDR3 protein. The repertoire holds some 200,000 distinct CDR3 sequences, with 9.7% as singletons. Source: PBMCs from the stem cell graft donor, taken from the stem cell graft. These TCRs come from a human donor who donated a stem cell graft to a child with SCID.

This clonotype was seen ten or more times. The chain is built from TRBV6-5 and TRBJ2-5; D remains ambiguous. This CDR3 contains 12 residues. V lost 0 bases and J lost 5, with 4 bases in between. In germline, CDR1 is MNHEY, CDR2 SVGAGI. The CDR3 protein is CASSYSGETQYF. Written as DNA, the CDR3 is TGTGCCAGCAGTTACTCGGGCGAGACCCAGTACTTC.

This clonotype was detected ten times or more. This chain connects TRBV27 to TRBJ1-6, with D possibly TRBD1 on 5 matching bases. The germline V gene has CDR1 MNHEY and CDR2 SMNVEV (reference sequence). CDR3 length: 14 amino acids. V lost 3 bases and J lost 6, with 9 bases in between. The CDR3 DNA is TGTGCCAGCAGTTTTGGGGGGAGTAATTCACCCCTCCACTTT. Residues: CASSFGGSNSPLHF.

This clonotype was seen at least ten times. V usage is TRBV6-2 or TRBV6-3 and J usage is TRBJ1-1; the match to TRBD1 covers 8 bases. Trimming removed 1 base from V and 1 base from J; junction bases left unmatched: 14. The CDR3 sequence is 19 residues long. Germline V gene lookup returns CDR1 MNHEY and CDR2 SVGEGT. DNA for the CDR3: TGTGCCAGCAGTTACTTTCCCACCGGGACAGGCCCCCGGAACACTGAAGCTTTCTTT. The encoded protein is CASSYFPTGTGPRNTEAFF.

This clonotype was seen many times. The V call is TRBV6-5, the J call TRBJ1-6; tentatively, D is TRBD1 (5 bases). CDR3 length equals 15 residues. Per the germline V gene, CDR1 is MNHEY and CDR2 is SVGAGI. V was trimmed by 0 bases and J by 9 bases, leaving 12 bases between them. The CDR3 DNA reads TGTGCCAGCAGTTACTCGACACAGGCGAGTTCACCCCTCCACTTT. Encoded protein: CASSYSTQASSPLHF.

This clonotype was counted many times. The J gene is TRBJ2-7, the V gene TRBV4-3, with a weak D call TRBD1 (5 bases). V was trimmed by 0 bases and J by 3 bases, leaving 12 bases between them. CDR3 length: 15 amino acids. Germline lookup yields CDR1 LGHNA and CDR2 YSLEER. The CDR3 nucleotides are TGCGCCAGCAGCCAAGAGGGGTTAGGGGACTACGAGCAGTACTTC. It yields the protein CASSQEGLGDYEQYF.

The sample holds many counts of this clonotype. This chain joins TRBV7-8 and TRBJ2-1, with TRBD1 identical over 10 bases. Trimming removed 4 bases from V and 7 bases from J; junction bases left unmatched: 7. Looked up from germline, CDR1 is SGHVS and CDR2 is FQNEAQ. The CDR3 consists of 15 residues. The CDR3 is CASSSPGTGENEQFF. The CDR3 coding sequence is TGTGCCAGCAGCTCCCCCGGGACAGGGGAAAATGAGCAGTTCTTC.

The V and J genes are TRBV7-2 and TRBJ2-3, with D possibly TRBD2 on 7 matching bases. Germline V gives CDR1 SGHTA, CDR2 FQGNSA. The V end lost 2 bases, the J end lost 5 bases, and 17 bases lay between the germline ends. The CDR3 contains 16 residues. CDR3 sequence: CASSLMGGGAVDTQYF. Written as DNA, the CDR3 is TGTGCCAGCAGCTTAATGGGAGGGGGGGCGGTAGATACGCAGTATTTT. The variable domain in full, completed from reference TRBV7-2 and TRBJ2-3, reads GAGVSQSPSNKVTEKGKDVELRCDPISGHTALYWYRQSLGQGLEFLIYFQGNSAPDKSGLPSDRFSAERTGGSVSTLTIQRTQQEDSAVYLCASSLMGGGAVDTQYFGPGTRLTVL.

This clonotype was detected ten times or more. The CDR3 loop reads CRVQAPRADTQYF. The CDR3 nucleotides read TGCAGGGTCCAGGCCCCGAGGGCAGATACGCAGTATTTT. The chain uses TRBV20-1 and TRBJ2-3; D may be TRBD2 (5 bases). CDR1 is DFQATT, CDR2 SNEGSKA, per germline (reference sequence). This CDR3 contains 13 residues.

This clonotype was detected ten times or more. J is TRBJ1-1 and V is TRBV5-1; D remains unclear. Germline V gene sequence: CDR1 SGHRS, CDR2 YFSETQ. The V and J ends lost 5 bases and 0 bases respectively, with 8 bases between them. The CDR3 consists of 13 residues. The CDR3 bases are TGCGCCAGCAGTAATCTCCTGAACACTGAAGCTTTCTTT. As protein: CASSNLLNTEAFF.

This clonotype was observed at least ten times. The V gene is TRBV7-8, the J gene TRBJ1-1; 7 bases align to TRBD1. V gave up 5 bases and J gave up 2 bases; unmatched junction bases: 11. Looked up from germline, CDR1 is SGHVS and CDR2 is FQNEAQ. The CDR3 is made up of 16 amino acids. This CDR3 reads CASSRGGEGRNTEAFF. The DNA of the CDR3 is TGTGCCAGCAGCCGAGGGGGCGAAGGGAGAAACACTGAAGCTTTCTTT.

Ten or more counts support this clonotype. V and J are TRBV2 and TRBJ2-7; no firm D call. CDR1 SNHLY and CDR2 FYNNEI come from the germline V gene. The CDR3 runs to 11 residues. V was clipped by 7 bases and J by 5 bases, with 9 bases between them. CDR3 in amino acids: CASNVGDEQYF. CDR3 DNA sequence: TGTGCCAGCAATGTTGGCGACGAGCAGTACTTC.

This clonotype has at least ten counts. The rearrangement links TRBV7-8 to TRBJ1-5; D is uncertain. Germline V gives CDR1 SGHVS, CDR2 FQNEAQ. V shed 5 bases and J shed 2 bases, with 13 bases lying between them. The CDR3 runs 15 residues. CDR3: CASSPTLEGNQPQHF. The CDR3 DNA reads as TGTGCCAGCAGCCCTACCCTGGAGGGCAATCAGCCCCAGCATTTT.

This clonotype came up once. A much larger clone sits a single nucleotide away, making a read error possible. The chain employs TRBV2 and TRBJ1-4, with D maybe TRBD1 (5 bases). There are 16 residues in the CDR3. CDR1 is SNHLY and CDR2 is FYNNEI in the germline V gene. Trimming shortened V by 6 bases and J by 0 bases, and 14 bases separated the two germline ends. The CDR3 reads CASRQRGVATNEKLFF. CDR3 bases: TGTGCCAGCAGACAGAGGGGCGTTGCAACTAATGAAAAACTGTTTTTT.

This clonotype was seen many times. The chain has TRBV5-1 and TRBJ2-7; 10 nucleotides align to TRBD1. The V gene end was trimmed by 4 bases and the J gene end by 1 base; junction bases not matched to a gene: 5. The CDR3 spans 15 residues. The germline V gene encodes CDR1 SGHRS and CDR2 YFSETQ. This CDR3 is CASSAGQGVSYEQYF. DNA of the CDR3: TGCGCCAGCAGCGCCGGACAGGGGGTTTCCTACGAGCAGTACTTC. Full variable domain (missing parts from reference TRBV5-1 and TRBJ2-7): KAGVTQTPRYLIKTRGQQVTLSCSPISGHRSVSWYQQTPGQGLQFLFEYFSETQRNKGNFPGRFSGRQFSNSRSEMNVSTLELGDSALYLCASSAGQGVSYEQYFGPGTRLTVT.

This clonotype was recorded at least ten times. This rearrangement joins TRBV29-1 to TRBJ1-1, with 8 bases identical to TRBD1. The CDR3 is 15 amino acids. J lost 3 bases, V lost 7 bases, and 13 bases had no gene match. Looked up from germline, CDR1 is SQVTM and CDR2 is ANQGSEA. CDR3 region: CSARDRPDGDTEAFF. CDR3 nucleotides: TGCAGCGCCAGGGACAGGCCGGATGGGGACACTGAAGCTTTCTTT.

This clonotype was recorded many times. The rearrangement joins TRBV12-3 or TRBV12-4 to TRBJ2-2; 10 bases match TRBD1. This CDR3 is built from 16 residues. J was trimmed by 5 bases and V by 6 bases; bases with no gene match: 9. CDR3 bases: TGTGCCAGCAGGGCTGACAGGGGGCGCATAACCGGGGAGCTGTTTTTT. Translation: CASRADRGRITGELFF.